This T cell receptor beta chain was captured in a study of shared clonotypes between healthy human individuals. Across the study: The plates for each donor numbered three CD4 naive, three CD4 memory, two CD8 naive and one CD8 memory.

Every donor was a Caucasian adult from Nashville, Tennessee. The germline V gene encodes CDR1 MGHDK and CDR2 SYGVNS. The V gene end was trimmed by 4 bases and the J gene end by 3 bases; junction bases not matched to a gene: 5. This CDR3 is 16 amino acids long. Original handling: Without quality scores, immunoSEQ junctional reads could not be filtered like full-length reads. Method: immunoSEQ multiplex PCR; TCRdb's copy keeps in-frame clones and lacks some. V, J and clone size derive from that table, while D and trimming were established from the DNA sequence. This table has approximately 2.4 million clones, roughly 95% appearing once.

The sequence came from a man younger than 35 in good health. Source material: naive CD4+ T cells sorted from blood. Subset defined: CD45RA+ positively selected. V is TRBV25-1 and J is TRBJ1-6; 8 bases map to TRBD1. The CDR3 protein is CASSGGTGFYNSPLHF. In DNA form, the CDR3 reads TGTGCCAGCAGTGGAGGGACAGGTTTCTATAATTCACCCCTCCACTTT.